These T cell receptor beta chains were read from a single sample in a study of beta chain features in type 1 diabetes. The assay was immunoSEQ multiplex PCR, and TCRdb's table has in-frame clones only and misses some. The sample has roughly 700,000 clones; roughly an eighth are singletons. The sequencing sample was made of naive CD4+ T cells from blood. These receptors were collected from a man aged 18 to 35 with type 1 diabetes. Each CDR3 is given with its conserved first and last residue. Fields, in order: J gene, D gene, clone size, V gene, CDR3 DNA, CDR3 protein. A D gene is named only where the DNA matches it firmly. Not all rows give a size; the values are once, few, many and, for expanded clones, a class.

>TRBJ1-3|-|few|TRBV9
TGTGCCAGCAGCGTGGATATGGGAGCTGGAAACACCATATATTTT
CASSVDMGAGNTIYF
>TRBJ2-5|-|once|TRBV6-1
TGTGCCAGCAGAAGGGAGTACCAAGAGACCCAGTACTTC
CASRREYQETQYF
>TRBJ2-1|-|few|TRBV7-7
TGTGCCAGCAGCTTAGGGGGGCCCAGGGATTGGAATGAGCAGTTCTTC
CASSLGGPRDWNEQFF
>TRBJ2-1|-|-|TRBV29-1
TGCAGCGTTGGTGCCTACCGAGACTCTCACAATGAGCAGTTCTTC
CSVGAYRDSHNEQFF
>TRBJ1-3|-|-|TRBV30
TGTGCCTGGAGTGTACTCGGAGGAGGCTCTGGAAACACCATATATTTT
CAWSVLGGGSGNTIYF
>TRBJ2-7|TRBD1|few|TRBV27
TGTGCCAGCAGCGCGCAGGACAGGGGGTACGAGCAGTACTTC
CASSAQDRGYEQYF
>TRBJ2-3|-|-|TRBV7-3
TGTGCCAGCAGCTTAGGTCCCGCAGATACGCAGTATTTT
CASSLGPADTQYF
>TRBJ2-3|-|few|TRBV18
TGTGCCAGCTCACCACCGCCCCTCCCATATACGCAGTATTTT
CASSPPPLPYTQYF
>TRBJ1-6|TRBD1|-|TRBV11-3
TGTGCCAGCAGCTTAGGAGGGACAGTAGACTCACCCCTCCACTTT
CASSLGGTVDSPLHF
>TRBJ2-3|TRBD2|few|TRBV13
TGTGCCAGCAGCTTAAAGCGGGGTGTGGATACGCAGTATTTT
CASSLKRGVDTQYF
>TRBJ2-3|-|few|TRBV28
TGTGCCAGCAGTTTATCTCAGGGCGCAGATACGCAGTATTTT
CASSLSQGADTQYF
>TRBJ2-3|TRBD1|few|TRBV9
TGTGCCAGCAGCGCGCCCCGACAGGGCCGCACAGATACGCAGTATTTT
CASSAPRQGRTDTQYF
>TRBJ1-1|-|-|TRBV29-1
TGCAGCGTGGGAGGCATTCTGAACACTGAAGCTTTCTTT
CSVGGILNTEAFF
>TRBJ1-1|-|few|TRBV7-2
TGTGCCAGCTCCCAGGTCACTGAAGCTTTCTTT
CASSQVTEAFF
>TRBJ2-3|-|-|TRBV15
TGTGCCACCAGCAGAAAAACAGCAGCAGATACGCAGTATTTT
CATSRKTAADTQYF
>TRBJ1-1|-|-|TRBV2
TGTGCCAGCAGTGCAAGGGGATCGAACACTGAAGCTTTCTTT
CASSARGSNTEAFF
>TRBJ2-2|-|few|TRBV10-3
TGTGCCATCAGTGAGTCGAATGGGGAGGAGCTGTTTTTT
CAISESNGEELFF
>TRBJ2-3|-|-|TRBV7-3
TGTGCCAGCAGCTTAATGAGTCCTAGCACAGATACGCAGTATTTT
CASSLMSPSTDTQYF
>TRBJ2-7|TRBD1|-|TRBV7-9
TGTGCCAGCAGCATCCGGGACAGGGGTAACGAGCAGTACTTC
CASSIRDRGNEQYF
>TRBJ2-1|-|few|TRBV19
TGTGCCAGTAGTTCGTCCCTCAGCTCCTACAATGAGCAGTTCTTC
CASSSSLSSYNEQFF
>TRBJ2-5|-|-|TRBV5-4
TGTGCCAGCAGCTTGGCCATGTTGAAGACCCAGTACTTC
CASSLAMLKTQYF
>TRBJ2-1|-|few|TRBV5-1
TGCGCCAGCAGCCTAGCGAACAGGGTCTCCTACAATGAGCAGTTCTTC
CASSLANRVSYNEQFF
>TRBJ2-7|-|few|TRBV7-6
TGTGCCAGCAGCTTAGGGGGACTCAGCTCCTACGAGCAGTACTTC
CASSLGGLSSYEQYF
>TRBJ2-5|-|few|TRBV30
TGTGCCTGGACGAATGCGAGAGAGACCCAGTACTTC
CAWTNARETQYF
>TRBJ2-6|-|-|TRBV10-3
TGTGCCATCAGTGGTTTTCAGGGAGCTGGGGCCAACGTCCTGACTTTC
CAISGFQGAGANVLTF
>TRBJ1-5|-|-|TRBV19
TGTGCCAGTAGTATAGCCGGTCAGCCCCAGCATTTT
CASSIAGQPQHF
>TRBJ2-1|TRBD2|-|TRBV30
TGTGCCTGGAGTGTAAGGCTAGCGGGGGACAATGAGCAGTTCTTC
CAWSVRLAGDNEQFF